The 7 T cell receptor beta chains below were found in one sample sequenced in a study of control samples from healthy donors and cancer patients. Repertoires were generated with immunoSEQ multiplex PCR, while TCRdb's copy carries only in-frame clones and drops some. The data contain 85,000 to 95,000 clones, about 88% of them singletons. Sample: blood. The source of these receptors is a woman in her 70s in good health.

In DNA form, the CDR3 reads TGTGCCAGCTCACCACCAAATGCGAGGGTTTCGGTCACTGAAGCTTTCTTT. It specifies CASSPPNARVSVTEAFF. The chain links TRBV18 to TRBJ1-1; D unclear. CDR1 is KGHSH, CDR2 LQKENI, per germline. V was trimmed by 0 bases and J by 4 bases, leaving 18 bases between them. This CDR3 region has 17 residues.

The V and J genes are TRBV7-8 and TRBJ1-1, with D tentatively TRBD1 (5 bases). The CDR3 has 13 residues. Trimming cost V 2 bases and J 1 base, with 5 bases left between them. Looked up from germline, CDR1 is SGHVS and CDR2 is FQNEAQ. DNA of the CDR3: TGTGCCAGCAGCTTACAGGGGAACACTGAAGCTTTCTTT. This codes for CASSLQGNTEAFF.

The chain uses TRBV2 and TRBJ1-4; D uncertain. This CDR3 has 17 amino acids. Per germline, CDR1 SNHLY and CDR2 FYNNEI. V lost 5 bases and J lost 3, with 19 bases in between. This CDR3 is CASSRLTGPSSNEKLFF. The CDR3 DNA follows: TGTGCCAGCAGTCGACTAACCGGGCCTTCCTCTAATGAAAAACTGTTTTTT.

The table lists this clone with a count of one. This chain connects TRBV2 to TRBJ2-1; D may be TRBD1 (6 bases). Trimming stripped 6 bases from V and 0 bases from J, with 9 bases between. The CDR3 consists of 14 residues. The germline V gene has CDR1 SNHLY and CDR2 FYNNEI. CDR3 DNA sequence: TGTGCCAGCAGAGGGGGTCACTCCTACAATGAGCAGTTCTTC. Protein product: CASRGGHSYNEQFF.

This chain connects TRBV19 to TRBJ1-2, with D possibly TRBD1 on 6 matching bases. V shed 5 bases and J shed 7 bases, with 17 bases lying between them. CDR1 and CDR2 (germline): LNHDA, SQIVND (reference sequence). The CDR3 is 14 amino acids. CDR3 nucleotides: TGTGCCAGTAGTCGGACAGATTTTTCCTCTGGCTACACCTTC. Protein sequence: CASSRTDFSSGYTF.

This clone was detected a few times. The chain joins TRBV10-3 to TRBJ2-1, with 8 bases matching TRBD2. The CDR3 loop spans 17 amino acids. The V gene's germline CDR1 is ENHRY and CDR2 SYGVKD. Trimming took 0 bases from V and 0 from J; bases not matched to a gene: 4. The CDR3 loop reads CAISESERGTSYNEQFF. The CDR3 DNA reads as TGTGCCATCAGTGAGTCGGAGCGGGGGACCTCCTACAATGAGCAGTTCTTC.

The CDR3 sequence is CAGTVGYEQYF. CDR3 nucleotide sequence: TGCGCTGGGACGGTCGGTTACGAGCAGTACTTC. The V gene is TRBV20-1, the J gene TRBJ2-7; D might be TRBD1 or TRBD2, each matching 5 bases. In germline, CDR1 is DFQATT, CDR2 SNEGSKA (reference sequence). This CDR3 spans 11 amino acids.